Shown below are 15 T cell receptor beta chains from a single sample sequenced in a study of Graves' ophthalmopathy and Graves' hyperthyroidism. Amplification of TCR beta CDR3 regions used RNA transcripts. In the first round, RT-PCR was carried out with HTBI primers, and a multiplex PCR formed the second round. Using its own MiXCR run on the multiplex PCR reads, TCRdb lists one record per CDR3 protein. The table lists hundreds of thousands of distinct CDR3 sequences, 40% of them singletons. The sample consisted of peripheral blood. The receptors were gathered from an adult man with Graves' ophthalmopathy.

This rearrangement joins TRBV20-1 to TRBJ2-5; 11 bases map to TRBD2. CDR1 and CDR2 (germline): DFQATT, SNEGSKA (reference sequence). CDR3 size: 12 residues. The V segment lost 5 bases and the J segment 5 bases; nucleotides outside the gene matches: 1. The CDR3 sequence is CSAWTSGETQYF. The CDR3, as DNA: TGCAGTGCTTGGACTAGCGGGGAGACCCAGTACTTC.

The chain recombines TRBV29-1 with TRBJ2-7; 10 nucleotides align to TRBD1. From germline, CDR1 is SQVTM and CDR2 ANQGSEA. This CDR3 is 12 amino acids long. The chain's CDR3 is CRRTGGNYEQYF. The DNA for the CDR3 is TGCAGACGGACAGGGGGGAACTACGAGCAGTACTTC.

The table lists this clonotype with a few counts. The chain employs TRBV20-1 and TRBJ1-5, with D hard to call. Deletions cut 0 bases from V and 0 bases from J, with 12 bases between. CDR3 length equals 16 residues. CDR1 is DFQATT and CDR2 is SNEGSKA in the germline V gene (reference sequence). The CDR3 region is CSARDREGYSNQPQHF. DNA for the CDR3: TGCAGTGCTAGAGATAGGGAGGGATATAGCAATCAGCCCCAGCATTTT.

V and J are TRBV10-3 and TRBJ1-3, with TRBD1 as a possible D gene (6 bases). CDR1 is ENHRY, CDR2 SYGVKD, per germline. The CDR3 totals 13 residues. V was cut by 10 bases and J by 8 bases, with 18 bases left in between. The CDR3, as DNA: TGTGCCACCGGCTACAGGGACGGCTACACCATATATTTT. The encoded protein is CATGYRDGYTIYF.

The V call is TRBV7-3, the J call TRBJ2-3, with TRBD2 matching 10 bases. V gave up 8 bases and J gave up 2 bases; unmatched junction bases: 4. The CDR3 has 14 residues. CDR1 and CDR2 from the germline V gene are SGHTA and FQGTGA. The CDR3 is CASLLAGDTDTQYF. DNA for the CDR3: TGTGCCAGCCTGCTAGCGGGAGACACAGATACGCAGTATTTT.

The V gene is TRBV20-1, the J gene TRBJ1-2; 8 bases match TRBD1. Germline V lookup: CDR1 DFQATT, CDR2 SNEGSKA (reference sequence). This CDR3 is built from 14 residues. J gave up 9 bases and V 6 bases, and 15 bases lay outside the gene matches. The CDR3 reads CSAWTGQGGSSYTF. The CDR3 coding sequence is TGCAGTGCATGGACAGGGCAGGGGGGCTCGAGCTACACCTTC.

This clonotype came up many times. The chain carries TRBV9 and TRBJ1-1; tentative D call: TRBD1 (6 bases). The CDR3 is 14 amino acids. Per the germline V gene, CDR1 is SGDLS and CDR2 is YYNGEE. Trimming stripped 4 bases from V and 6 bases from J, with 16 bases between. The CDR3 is CASSRQKGGAEAFF. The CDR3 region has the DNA TGTGCCAGCAGCCGCCAAAAGGGGGGCGCTGAAGCTTTCTTT.

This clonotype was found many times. The CDR3 nucleotides read TGTGCCAGCAGTCCAGCGGGGAACACCGGGGAGCTGTTTTTT. Translated: CASSPAGNTGELFF. The gene calls are TRBV7-9 and TRBJ2-2, with D maybe TRBD2 (6 bases). The V gene's germline CDR1 is SEHNR and CDR2 FQNEAQ (reference sequence). This CDR3 region has 14 residues. With 6 bases removed from V and 1 base from J, the gap between germline ends came to 9 bases.

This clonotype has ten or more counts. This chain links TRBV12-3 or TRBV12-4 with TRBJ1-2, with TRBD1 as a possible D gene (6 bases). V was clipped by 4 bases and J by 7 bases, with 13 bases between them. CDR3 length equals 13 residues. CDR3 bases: TGTGCCAGCAGTTCCCGGACAGAAAGTGGCTACACCTTC. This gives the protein CASSSRTESGYTF.

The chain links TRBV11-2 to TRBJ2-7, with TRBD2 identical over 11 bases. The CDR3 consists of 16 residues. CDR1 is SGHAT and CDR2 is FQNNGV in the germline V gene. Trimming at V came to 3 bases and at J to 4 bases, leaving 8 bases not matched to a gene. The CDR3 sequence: CASSFLAGGLEYEQYF. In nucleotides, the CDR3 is TGTGCCAGCAGCTTTCTAGCGGGAGGACTCGAATACGAGCAGTACTTC.

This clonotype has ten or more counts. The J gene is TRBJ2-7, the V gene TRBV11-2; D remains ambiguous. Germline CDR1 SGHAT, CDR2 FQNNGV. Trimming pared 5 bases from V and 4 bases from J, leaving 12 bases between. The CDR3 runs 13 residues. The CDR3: CASSGRPPYEQYF. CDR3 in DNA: TGTGCCAGCAGCGGACGGCCGCCTTACGAGCAGTACTTC.

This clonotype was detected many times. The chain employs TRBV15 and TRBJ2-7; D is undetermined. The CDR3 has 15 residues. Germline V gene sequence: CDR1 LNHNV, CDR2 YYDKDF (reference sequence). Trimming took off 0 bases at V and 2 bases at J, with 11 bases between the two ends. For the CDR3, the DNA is TGTGCCACCAGCAGAGACCGCGAGTTGACCTACGAGCAGTACTTC. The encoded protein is CATSRDRELTYEQYF. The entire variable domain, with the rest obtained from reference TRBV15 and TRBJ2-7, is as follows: DAMVIQNPRYQVTQFGKPVTLSCSQTLNHNVMYWYQQKSSQAPKLLFHYYDKDFNNEADTPDNFQSRRPNTSFCFLDIRSPGLGDTAMYLCATSRDRELTYEQYFGPGTRLTVT.

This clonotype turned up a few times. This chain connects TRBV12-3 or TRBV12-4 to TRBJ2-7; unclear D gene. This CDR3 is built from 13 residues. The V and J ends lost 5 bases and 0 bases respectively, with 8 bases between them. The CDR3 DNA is TGTGCCAGCAGTCCCGTCCCCTCCTACGAGCAGTACTTC. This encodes CASSPVPSYEQYF.

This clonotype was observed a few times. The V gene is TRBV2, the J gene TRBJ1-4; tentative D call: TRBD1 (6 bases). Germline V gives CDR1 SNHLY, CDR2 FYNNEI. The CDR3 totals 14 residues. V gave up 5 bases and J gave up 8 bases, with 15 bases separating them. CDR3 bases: TGTGCCAGCAGTTACGGGGGGACAATAGAAAAACTGTTTTTT. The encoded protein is CASSYGGTIEKLFF.

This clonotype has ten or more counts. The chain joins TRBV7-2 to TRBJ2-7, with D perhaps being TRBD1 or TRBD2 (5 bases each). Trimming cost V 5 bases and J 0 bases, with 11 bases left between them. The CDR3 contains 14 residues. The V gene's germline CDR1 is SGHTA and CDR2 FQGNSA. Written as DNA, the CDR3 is TGTGCCAGCAGCCGGGACGCAGTCTCCTACGAGCAGTACTTC. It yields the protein CASSRDAVSYEQYF.